The 14 T cell receptor beta chains presented below share a single source sample, sequenced in a study of blood T cells in healthy people across ages. The second PCR ran roughly 7 to 12 cycles with a sample-barcoded 5' primer and J-beta primers. In TCRdb, the 5' RACE reads were re-called with MiXCR into one record per CDR3 protein. The table has about 1.5 million distinct CDR3 sequences, 35% to 45% seen once. What was sequenced was blood. Source of these receptors: a woman aged 18-35 years in good health.

Concerning this clonotype: At one boundary the junction diverges from the germline segment, which might be a read error. The rearrangement joins TRBV10-3 to TRBJ2-3, with 9 bases fitting TRBD2. The CDR3 loop spans 14 amino acids. The V gene's germline CDR1 is ENHRY and CDR2 SYGVKD. The CDR3 spells CAITAGTSTDTQYF. CDR3 coding DNA: TGTGCCATCACCGCCGGGACTAGCACGGATACGCAGTATTTT.

V and J are TRBV3-1 and TRBJ1-2; 7 bases match TRBD1. Germline CDR1 and CDR2: LGHDT and YNNKEL (reference sequence). V dropped 4 bases and J dropped 2; count of bases not matched to a gene: 10. CDR3 length: 16 amino acids. The CDR3 coding sequence is TGTGCCAGCAGCCGGAAGAGGGTCAGGGGGAACTATGGCTACACCTTC. Its protein is CASSRKRVRGNYGYTF.

The V gene is TRBV6-1, the J gene TRBJ1-4; D uncertain. The CDR3 has 13 residues. CDR1 is MNHNS, CDR2 SASEGT, per germline. V lost 5 bases, J lost 8 bases, and 12 bases lay in between. CDR3 sequence: CASSHGRKEKLFF. The CDR3 DNA reads TGTGCCAGCAGTCACGGCCGGAAGGAAAAACTGTTTTTT.

About this clonotype: One end of the junction is discordant with germline, which a read error may explain. The chain uses TRBV4-3 and TRBJ2-1; 11 nucleotides agree with TRBD2. Germline loops: CDR1 LGHNA, CDR2 YSLEER. The CDR3 has 16 residues. Written as DNA, the CDR3 is TGCGCCAGCGGCCAAGAACTACTAGCGGGAGCTTATGAGCAGTTCTTC. Protein product: CASGQELLAGAYEQFF.

The chain employs TRBV4-3 and TRBJ1-6; tentative D call: TRBD1 (5 bases). V dropped 4 bases and J dropped 3 bases, with 16 bases sitting between them. The CDR3 spans 17 residues. Germline V CDR1 and CDR2: LGHNA, YSLEER. The CDR3 coding sequence is TGCGCCAGCAGCCCCAAAACCCCTACAGGCTATAATTCACCCCTCCACTTT. The encoded protein is CASSPKTPTGYNSPLHF.

This clonotype was counted between two and nine times. The genes are TRBV5-1 and TRBJ1-1, with D perhaps TRBD1 (6 bases). V lost 2 bases, J lost 1 base, and 9 bases lay in between. CDR1 is SGHRS and CDR2 is YFSETQ in the germline V gene. The CDR3 contains 14 residues. The CDR3 is CASSFGGQNTEAFF. The CDR3 nucleotides read TGCGCCAGCAGCTTCGGGGGACAGAACACTGAAGCTTTCTTT.

This clonotype was seen a handful of times. The V and J genes are TRBV4-3 and TRBJ2-7; D might be TRBD1 (6 bases). Germline CDR1 reads LGHNA; CDR2 reads YSLEER. Trimming left V 3 bases short and J 2 bases short, with 11 bases between. There are 14 residues in the CDR3. CDR3 sequence (DNA): TGCGCCAGCAGCCAGGGCAGGGGAGCCTACGAGCAGTACTTC. Its translation is CASSQGRGAYEQYF.

This clonotype was counted a few times. V and J are TRBV11-2 and TRBJ1-6; D call uncertain. Germline lookup yields CDR1 SGHAT and CDR2 FQNNGV. Trimming pared 6 bases from V and 3 bases from J, leaving 12 bases between. The CDR3 has 15 amino acids. The CDR3 nucleotides are TGTGCCAGCAGTTCCCGCCAGCGCTATAATTCACCCCTCCACTTT. Residues: CASSSRQRYNSPLHF.

This clonotype was picked up many times. The rearrangement uses TRBV20-1 and TRBJ2-7, with 7 bases lining up with TRBD2. V was clipped by 0 bases and J by 3 bases; unmatched bases: 5. Germline V gene lookup returns CDR1 DFQATT and CDR2 SNEGSKA (reference sequence). The CDR3 sequence is 14 residues long. The CDR3 DNA sequence: TGCAGTGCTAGAGATGGGCGGGACTACTACGAGCAGTACTTC. Its protein is CSARDGRDYYEQYF.

This chain joins TRBV5-6 and TRBJ1-2; D gene ambiguous. With 5 bases removed from V and 0 bases from J, the gap between germline ends came to 14 bases. Germline CDR1 SGHDT, CDR2 YYEEEE. The CDR3 is 15 amino acids. The CDR3 DNA follows: TGTGCCAGCAGAGCTCTGGAGAAAGCTAACTATGGCTACACCTTC. Encoded protein: CASRALEKANYGYTF.

This clonotype was seen just once. This chain links TRBV13 with TRBJ1-6; no clear D gene. V was clipped by 6 bases and J by 10 bases, with 13 bases between them. The CDR3 is made up of 13 amino acids. Germline-derived CDR1 and CDR2 are PRHDT and FYEKMQ (reference sequence). CDR3 DNA: TGTGCCAGCAGTTCCATCGGTAAGTCACCCCTCCACTTT. The encoded protein is CASSSIGKSPLHF.

The chain has TRBV12-3 or TRBV12-4 and TRBJ1-2; D perhaps matches TRBD1 (6 bases). V lost 5 bases and J lost 0, with 16 bases in between. The CDR3 covers 16 residues. DNA of the CDR3: TGTGCCAGCAGTACAGGGTTAGGGGAAACTAACTATGGCTACACCTTC. This translates into CASSTGLGETNYGYTF.

The V call is TRBV4-3, the J call TRBJ2-7; D is perhaps TRBD1 or TRBD2 (5 bases each). The J call may be incorrect, as the DNA end agrees better with TRBJ2-5. Germline V gene data show CDR1 as LGHNA and CDR2 as YSLEER. The CDR3 consists of 14 residues. DNA for the CDR3: TGCGCCAGCAGCCCCTGGACGGGACGGGAGACCCAGTACTTC. Translated, it gives CASSPWTGRETQYF.

This clonotype has more than one count but fewer than ten. The genes are TRBV25-1 and TRBJ2-3; 7 bases are a match to TRBD2. CDR1 is MGHDK, CDR2 SYGVNS, per germline. CDR3 length: 14 amino acids. V dropped 6 bases and J dropped 6; count of bases not matched to a gene: 9. CDR3 bases: TGTGCCAGCAGCCTTGAGCGGGGAAGGGATACGCAGTATTTT. Encoded protein: CASSLERGRDTQYF. Combining the CDR3 with reference TRBV25-1 and TRBJ2-3 gives the whole variable domain EADIYQTPRYLVIGTGKKITLECSQTMGHDKMYWYQQDPGMELHLIHYSYGVNSTEKGDLSSESTVSRIRTEHFPLTLESARPSHTSQYLCASSLERGRDTQYFGPGTRLTVL.